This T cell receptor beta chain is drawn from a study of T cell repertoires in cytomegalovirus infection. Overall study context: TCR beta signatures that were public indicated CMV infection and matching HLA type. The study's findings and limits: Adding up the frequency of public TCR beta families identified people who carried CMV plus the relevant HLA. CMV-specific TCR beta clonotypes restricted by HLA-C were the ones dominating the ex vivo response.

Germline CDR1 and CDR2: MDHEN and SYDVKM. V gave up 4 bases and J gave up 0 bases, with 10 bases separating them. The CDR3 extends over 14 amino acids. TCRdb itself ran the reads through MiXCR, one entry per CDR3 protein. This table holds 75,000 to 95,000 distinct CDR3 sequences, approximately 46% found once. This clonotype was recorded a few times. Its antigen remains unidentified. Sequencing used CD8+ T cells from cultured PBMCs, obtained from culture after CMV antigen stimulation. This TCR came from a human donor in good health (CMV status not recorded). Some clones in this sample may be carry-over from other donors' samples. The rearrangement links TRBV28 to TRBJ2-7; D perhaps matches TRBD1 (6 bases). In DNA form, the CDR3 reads TGTGCCAGCAGTTCCCGGGACAACTCCTACGAGCAGTACTTC. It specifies CASSSRDNSYEQYF.